The clone carrying this T cell receptor beta chain has just a few counts. Its matching antigen is unknown. This sample was taken from a study of CD8 T cells in ankylosing spondylitis. The study, taken as a whole, reports: Reportedly, significant enrichment of disease-linked clones occurred in matched ankylosing spondylitis synovial fluid. Disease-linked clones were CD8+ and relatively rare in peripheral blood. There was a TCR beta motif, made of several highly homologous variants, that appeared characteristic of ankylosing spondylitis blood.

The ends were cut back, 6 bases at V and 5 bases at J, with 15 bases in the middle. This CDR3 is 14 amino acids long. The germline V gene encodes CDR1 MGHDK and CDR2 SYGVNS. Making the TCR beta libraries involved quantitative 5'-RACE with molecular barcodes. TCRdb re-called the 5' RACE reads with MiXCR, one entry per CDR3 protein. Among nearly 350,000 distinct CDR3 sequences listed, around 15% were seen once. The sample comprised blood, either unsorted or a sorted T cell fraction (not recorded which). The V gene is TRBV25-1, the J gene TRBJ2-3, with D hard to call. This clonotype originated in a male donor with ankylosing spondylitis or in good health (not recorded which). This chain's CDR3 is CASSQVGSRDTQYF. In nucleotides, the CDR3 is TGTGCCAGCAGCCAGGTGGGCAGTAGAGATACGCAGTATTTT.